The next 19 T cell receptor beta chains were all read from a single sample in a study of Ad26.COV2.S vaccination and SARS-CoV-2 variants. Libraries were prepared by immunoSEQ multiplex PCR; TCRdb keeps only in-frame clonotypes and omits some of them. The sample lists 300,000 to 350,000 clones, around nine tenths occurring once. The treatment is: around 19 received Ad26.COV2.S at low or high dose, single or two shots; roughly five received placebo; per-sample allocation not given. Sampling occurred on day 63 after the first vaccine or placebo injection. This specimen consisted of peripheral blood, obtained in a trial of Ad26.COV2.S vaccine versus placebo. The source is a person aged 18-65 years who received the Ad26.COV2.S COVID-19 vaccine or a placebo.

V gene TRBV24-1 combines with J gene TRBJ2-1; a possible D gene is TRBD1 (6 bases). Per germline, CDR1 KGHDR and CDR2 SFDVKD. Trimming shortened V by 5 bases and J by 1 base, and 8 bases separated the two germline ends. This CDR3 spans 14 amino acids. Here the CDR3 reads CATSVGGSYNEQFF. The CDR3 DNA follows: TGTGCCACCAGTGTAGGGGGATCCTACAATGAGCAGTTCTTC.

The V gene is TRBV29-1, the J gene TRBJ2-1; TRBD1 agrees at 8 bases. This CDR3 has 14 amino acids. After removal of 7 bases from V and 2 bases from J, the junction contained 7 bases not matched to a gene. The V gene's germline CDR1 is SQVTM and CDR2 ANQGSEA. Written as DNA, the CDR3 is TGCAGCGCCGTGGGACAGGTGACCTACAATGAGCAGTTCTTC. Translating it yields CSAVGQVTYNEQFF.

J is TRBJ2-3 and V is TRBV7-9; D is uncertain. The CDR3 spans 17 residues. Looked up from germline, CDR1 is SEHNR and CDR2 is FQNEAQ (reference sequence). Trimming removed 6 bases at V and 0 bases at J, with 19 bases between. The CDR3 coding sequence is TGTGCCAGCAGTAAGTCCACAGTCAAAACTAGCACAGATACGCAGTATTTT. This sequence encodes CASSKSTVKTSTDTQYF.

This clone turned up a few times. The chain links TRBV5-1 to TRBJ2-1; 9 nucleotides agree with TRBD2. This CDR3 is built from 17 residues. V lost 1 base and J lost 4; bases outside the gene matches: 9. Looked up from germline, CDR1 is SGHRS and CDR2 is YFSETQ. The CDR3 DNA sequence: TGCGCCAGCAGCTTGAACCCCCTAGCGGGAACATACAATGAGCAGTTCTTC. Translation: CASSLNPLAGTYNEQFF.

Written as DNA, the CDR3 is TGTGCCAGCAGCAGGAGGACAGGTTCTAGCACAGATACGCAGTATTTT. This translates into CASSRRTGSSTDTQYF. The chain is built from TRBV9 and TRBJ2-3, with 7 bases lining up with TRBD1. Germline loops: CDR1 SGDLS, CDR2 YYNGEE. V shed 4 bases, J shed 0 bases, and the junction held 8 bases outside the gene matches. The CDR3 runs 16 residues.

The CDR3 nucleotides read TGTGCCAGTAAGTCTGGGGGGGTCCGCAATCAGCCCCAGCATTTT. It is translated as CASKSGGVRNQPQHF. The chain recombines TRBV28 with TRBJ1-5; weak D call: TRBD1 (5 bases). Trimming removed 9 bases at V and 2 bases at J, with 17 bases between. The CDR3 extends over 15 amino acids. Germline values: CDR1 MDHEN, CDR2 SYDVKM.

This clone came up a few times. The V and J genes are TRBV10-1 and TRBJ2-3; either TRBD1 or TRBD2 may fit D (5 bases each). The CDR3 totals 15 residues. Germline-derived CDR1 and CDR2 are WNHNN and SYGVQD (reference sequence). V shed 5 bases and J shed 1 base, with 13 bases lying between them. The CDR3 DNA reads TGCGCCAGCAGTCCCGGGACCCCCGGCACAGATACGCAGTATTTT. Protein product: CASSPGTPGTDTQYF.

The V gene is TRBV3-1 (or the pseudogene TRBV3-2), the J gene TRBJ1-4; maybe TRBD1 (5 bases). Germline V gene lookup returns CDR1 LGHDT and CDR2 YNNKEL (reference sequence). The V gene lost 6 bases and the J gene lost 0 bases, with 11 bases spanning the gap. The CDR3 loop spans 15 amino acids. The CDR3 here is CASRLTGATNEKLFF. The CDR3 DNA sequence: TGTGCCAGCAGGCTCACAGGAGCAACTAATGAAAAACTGTTTTTT.

The rearrangement joins TRBV9 to TRBJ2-3, with 13 nucleotides matching TRBD2. Germline values: CDR1 SGDLS, CDR2 YYNGEE. This CDR3 region has 16 residues. The junction had 4 bases not matched to a gene; V was cut back by 4 bases and J by 2 bases. The CDR3 region has the DNA TGTGCCAGCAGCCCCGGGACTAGCGGGATCACAGATACGCAGTATTTT. Translation gives CASSPGTSGITDTQYF. The whole variable domain, remainder taken from reference TRBV9 and TRBJ2-3, is DSGVTQTPKHLITATGQRVTLRCSPRSGDLSVYWYQQSLDQGLQFLIQYYNGEERAKGNILERFSAQQFPDLHSELNLSSLELGDSALYFCASSPGTSGITDTQYFGPGTRLTVL.

The chain couples TRBV28 to TRBJ2-7; tentatively, D is TRBD1 (6 bases). Germline loops: CDR1 MDHEN, CDR2 SYDVKM. CDR3 size: 15 residues. Trimming stripped 4 bases from V and 5 bases from J, with 18 bases between. CDR3 DNA: TGTGCCAGCAGTTCCCCTACAGGGTACCCCCACGAGCAGTACTTC. It yields the protein CASSSPTGYPHEQYF.

About this clone itself: Germline and junction disagree at one end, which may indicate a read error. The sample has other DNA sequences that encode this CDR3 too. CDR3 nucleotide sequence: TGCGCCAGCAGCTTCCTAGCGGCCTACGAGCAGTACTTC. Its protein product is CASSFLAAYEQYF. V gene TRBV7-2 combines with J gene TRBJ2-7, with 7 positions matching TRBD2. Germline V gene data show CDR1 as SGHTA and CDR2 as FQGNSA. The CDR3 covers 13 residues.

The gene calls are TRBV7-6 and TRBJ1-5; 7 bases align to TRBD1. This CDR3 is built from 17 residues. Germline V gene sequence: CDR1 SGHVS, CDR2 FNYEAQ. J gave up 3 bases and V 1 base, and 9 bases lay outside the gene matches. The CDR3: CASSLGFTGVFNQPQHF. The CDR3 DNA sequence: TGTGCCAGCAGCTTAGGTTTCACAGGGGTCTTCAATCAGCCCCAGCATTTT. The full variable domain, its missing parts supplied by reference TRBV7-6 and TRBJ1-5, is GAGVSQSPRYKVTKRGQDVALRCDPISGHVSLYWYRQALGQGPEFLTYFNYEAQQDKSGLPNDRFSAERPEGSISTLTIQRTEQRDSAMYRCASSLGFTGVFNQPQHFGDGTRLSIL.

The CDR3 coding sequence is TGCGCCAGCAGCCAAGGGGTAGTGACCAGGGGCGGGGAGCTGTTTTTT. This encodes CASSQGVVTRGGELFF. V is TRBV4-1 and J is TRBJ2-2, with TRBD1 as a possible D gene (6 bases). The CDR3 runs to 16 residues. The germline gives CDR1 MGHRA, CDR2 YSYEKL. Trimming left V 1 base short and J 7 bases short, with 16 bases between.

The chain joins TRBV19 to TRBJ2-2, with a possible D match to TRBD1 (6 bases). Trimming took off 4 bases at V and 6 bases at J, with 15 bases between the two ends. Germline lookup yields CDR1 LNHDA and CDR2 SQIVND (reference sequence). The length of the CDR3 is 15 residues. The CDR3, as DNA: TGTGCCAGTAGTAAGGGACACCGAGGTGCCGGGGAGCTGTTTTTT. As protein: CASSKGHRGAGELFF.

A single count supports this clone. J is TRBJ2-7 and V is TRBV7-2, with D hard to call. CDR3 size: 11 residues. The germline gives CDR1 SGHTA, CDR2 FQGNSA. V lost 6 bases to trimming and J lost 3 bases, with 6 bases between them. The CDR3 nucleotides are TGTGCCAGCAGTTTCAACTACGAGCAGTACTTC. Protein: CASSFNYEQYF.

The J gene is TRBJ1-1, the V gene TRBV6-6; 9 bases agree with TRBD1. Germline CDR1 is MNHNY and CDR2 is SVGAGI (reference sequence). The trim removed 6 bases at V and 7 bases at J, leaving 12 bases unmatched. This CDR3 is built from 15 residues. Here the CDR3 DNA reads TGTGCCAGCAGAGAAGGAGGAGGGACAGGGATTGAAGCTTTCTTT. It translates to CASREGGGTGIEAFF.

The V call is TRBV13, the J call TRBJ1-5; tentative D call: TRBD1 (6 bases). CDR1 is PRHDT, CDR2 FYEKMQ, per germline (reference sequence). The CDR3 has 12 residues. V was shortened by 0 bases and J by 10 bases, with 7 bases between the two germline ends. For the CDR3, the DNA is TGTGCCAGCAGCTTAGGACAGGGACCCCAGCATTTT. As protein: CASSLGQGPQHF.

The J gene is TRBJ1-3, the V gene TRBV28; D perhaps matches TRBD1 (5 bases). V gave up 8 bases and J gave up 2 bases, with 10 bases separating them. The CDR3 sequence is 13 residues long. CDR1 and CDR2 (germline): MDHEN, SYDVKM. CDR3 in DNA: TGTGCCAGCTATTCAGGGACTGGAAACACCATATATTTT. Translating gives CASYSGTGNTIYF.

The CDR3 protein is CASSQSSGGAYTGELFF. CDR3 in DNA: TGTGCCAGCAGCCAATCGAGCGGGGGGGCCTACACCGGGGAGCTGTTTTTT. This chain links TRBV3-1 (or the pseudogene TRBV3-2) with TRBJ2-2, with 10 bases identical to TRBD2. The germline CDR1 and CDR2 sequences are LGHDT and YNNKEL (reference sequence). The CDR3 is 17 amino acids. After removal of 2 bases from V and 3 bases from J, the junction contained 6 bases not matched to a gene.